This T cell receptor (beta chain) comes out of a study of T cells in Graves' hyperthyroidism and ophthalmopathy. Amplified regions were TCR beta CDR3 sequences from RNA transcripts. When the TCR CDR3 underwent first-round RT-PCR, the HTBI primer set was used. TCRdb reanalysed the multiplex PCR reads using MiXCR and keeps one entry per CDR3 protein. This sample has 550,000 to 600,000 distinct CDR3 sequences, with approximately 44% found just once. The CDR3 spans 15 residues. Germline CDR1 reads SGHRS; CDR2 reads YFSETQ. V lost 2 bases, J lost 5 bases, and 8 bases stayed unmatched. This clonotype was recorded many times. Its antigen is not known. Regarding the study as a whole: Expanded thyroid clonotypes (above 0.001) were mostly also found in blood.

This clonotype was obtained from an adult woman with Graves' disease, either hyperthyroidism or ophthalmopathy (not recorded which). J is TRBJ2-7 and V is TRBV5-1; 9 bases match TRBD1. Input material: peripheral blood or thyroid tissue (not recorded which). The CDR3 reads CASSLKTGGVHEQYF. CDR3 sequence (DNA): TGCGCCAGCAGCTTAAAGACAGGGGGTGTCCACGAGCAGTACTTC.